The 12 T cell receptor beta chains presented below share a single source sample, sequenced in a study of shared clonotypes between healthy human individuals. Assay: immunoSEQ multiplex PCR; the TCRdb copy retains only in-frame clones and omits some. Of under 300,000 clones in the sample, about 69% were seen once. Specimen: memory CD4+ T cells sorted from blood. Subset: CD45RA-negative fraction. The origin of the receptors is a man aged 25-45 years in good health.

This clone was picked up a small number of times. The rearrangement links TRBV27 to TRBJ2-7; D not resolved. Germline loops: CDR1 MNHEY, CDR2 SMNVEV (reference sequence). Between the trimmed V and J ends, which lost 5 bases and 5 bases, there was a span of 10 bases. The CDR3 sequence is 12 residues long. The CDR3 region is CASSPLFHEQYF. DNA of the CDR3: TGTGCCAGCAGTCCCCTATTCCACGAGCAGTACTTC.

The V call is TRBV28, the J call TRBJ1-1; 7 bases align to TRBD1. Germline V gives CDR1 MDHEN, CDR2 SYDVKM. The CDR3 length is 14 residues. The J segment lost 3 bases and the V segment lost 6 bases, leaving 7 bases of the junction unmatched. CDR3 region: CASSLIDRDTEAFF. CDR3 nucleotides: TGTGCCAGCAGCTTAATCGACAGGGACACTGAAGCTTTCTTT.

The V call is TRBV29-1, the J call TRBJ2-1; TRBD1 is a possible D gene (6 bases). Trimming stripped 4 bases from V and 8 bases from J, with 9 bases between. Germline assignment: CDR1 SQVTM and CDR2 ANQGSEA. The CDR3 is 11 residues long. The CDR3 loop reads CSVARGDEQFF. CDR3 DNA: TGCAGCGTTGCCAGGGGAGATGAGCAGTTCTTC.

The sample holds many counts of this clone. The identical CDR3 is also encoded by other nucleotide sequences in the sample. The chain combines TRBV30 with TRBJ2-3; TRBD2 aligns across 8 bases. With V trimmed by 0 bases and J by 2 bases, 7 bases remained unmatched. The CDR3 loop spans 16 amino acids. Looked up from germline, CDR1 is GTSNPN and CDR2 is SVGIG (reference sequence). CDR3 bases: TGTGCCTGGAGTGTCTGGGCGGGAGGTTCCACAGATACGCAGTATTTT. Translated: CAWSVWAGGSTDTQYF.

This sequence joins TRBV5-1 and TRBJ2-5, with 10 positions matching TRBD1. The CDR3 contains 16 residues. V lost 4 bases to trimming and J lost 1 base; unmatched junction nucleotides: 7. CDR1 and CDR2 (germline): SGHRS, YFSETQ. Here the CDR3 DNA reads TGCGCCAGCAGCATGGGGGACAGGGGCTTCCAAGAGACCCAGTACTTC. This gives the protein CASSMGDRGFQETQYF.

The chain has TRBV27 and TRBJ2-7, with no clear D. V dropped 5 bases and J dropped 2 bases, with 13 bases sitting between them. From germline, CDR1 is MNHEY and CDR2 SMNVEV (reference sequence). The CDR3 is 14 amino acids. Here the CDR3 DNA reads TGTGCCAGCAGTCCGAGTATGGGCCCCTACGAGCAGTACTTC. Translated, it gives CASSPSMGPYEQYF.

CDR3 loop: CASSLPRAGGVNEQFF. The CDR3 DNA follows: TGTGCCAGCAGCCTACCCAGGGCGGGAGGGGTCAATGAGCAGTTCTTC. This chain links TRBV7-2 with TRBJ2-1, with TRBD2 matching over 9 bases. CDR1 is SGHTA and CDR2 is FQGNSA in the germline V gene. V shed 5 bases, J shed 6 bases, and the junction held 11 bases outside the gene matches. The CDR3 has 16 amino acids.

Here the CDR3 DNA reads TGTGCCAGCACCCCCCCCGGAGCAGGGAGTGGTGGCTACACCTTC. The encoded protein is CASTPPGAGSGGYTF. The chain employs TRBV2 and TRBJ1-2, with D tentatively TRBD1 (5 bases). There are 15 residues in the CDR3. Trimming cost V 7 bases and J 7 bases, with 22 bases left between them. Germline V gene lookup returns CDR1 SNHLY and CDR2 FYNNEI.

This clone was seen a handful of times. This chain uses TRBV6-1 with TRBJ1-4; D is undetermined. Trimming took 5 bases from V and 7 from J, leaving 5 bases between them. CDR3 length: 11 amino acids. Germline assignment: CDR1 MNHNS and CDR2 SASEGT. CDR3 amino acids: CASSMGEKLFF. CDR3 in DNA: TGTGCCAGCAGTATGGGTGAAAAACTGTTTTTT.

The genes are TRBV5-1 and TRBJ2-5; 7 positions match TRBD1. Germline assignment: CDR1 SGHRS and CDR2 YFSETQ. The CDR3 sequence is 14 residues long. The trim removed 4 bases at V and 4 bases at J, leaving 7 bases unmatched. The DNA for the CDR3 is TGCGCCAGCAGCCCAGACAGGGTTGGAGAGACCCAGTACTTC. Amino acids: CASSPDRVGETQYF.

The rearrangement joins TRBV21-1 to TRBJ1-5. TRBV21-1 constitutes a pseudogene. CDR3 length equals 18 residues. CDR3 protein: CASSKGAQSGRGNQPQHF. The DNA for the CDR3 is TGTGCCAGCAGCAAAGGGGCCCAGTCCGGAAGGGGCAATCAGCCCCAGCATTTT.

The chain combines TRBV5-8 with TRBJ2-2, with 10 nucleotides matching TRBD2. Trimming cost V 4 bases and J 5 bases; bases outside gene matches: 11. The CDR3 covers 17 residues. Germline V gene sequence: CDR1 SGHTS, CDR2 YDEGEE. The DNA of the CDR3 is TGTGCCAGCAGCAAAGGTCTTCTAGCGGGAGTAACCGGGGAGCTGTTTTTT. Protein sequence: CASSKGLLAGVTGELFF.